A single TCR beta chain is shown here with its context. Its cognate antigen is unknown. This sample is drawn from a study of T cell responses to AZD1222 COVID-19 vaccine. Overall study findings and caveats: Spike-wide coverage was observed for vaccine-associated CD4 TCRs, with dominant responses at 160-218 and 743-854.

TCRdb's copy holds only in-frame clones and misses some; the assay was immunoSEQ multiplex PCR. This table holds roughly 140,000 clones, roughly nine tenths found once. Germline CDR1 reads PRHDT; CDR2 reads FYEKMQ (reference sequence). The CDR3 runs 11 residues. The ends were cut back, 2 bases at V and 3 bases at J, with 1 base in the middle. The chain links TRBV13 to TRBJ2-5, with no clear D. The source is an adult in good health. The material sequenced was peripheral blood, taken on day 0 of AZD1222 vaccination. The CDR3 nucleotides read TGTGCCAGCAGCTTAAAAGAGACCCAGTACTTC. It translates to CASSLKETQYF.